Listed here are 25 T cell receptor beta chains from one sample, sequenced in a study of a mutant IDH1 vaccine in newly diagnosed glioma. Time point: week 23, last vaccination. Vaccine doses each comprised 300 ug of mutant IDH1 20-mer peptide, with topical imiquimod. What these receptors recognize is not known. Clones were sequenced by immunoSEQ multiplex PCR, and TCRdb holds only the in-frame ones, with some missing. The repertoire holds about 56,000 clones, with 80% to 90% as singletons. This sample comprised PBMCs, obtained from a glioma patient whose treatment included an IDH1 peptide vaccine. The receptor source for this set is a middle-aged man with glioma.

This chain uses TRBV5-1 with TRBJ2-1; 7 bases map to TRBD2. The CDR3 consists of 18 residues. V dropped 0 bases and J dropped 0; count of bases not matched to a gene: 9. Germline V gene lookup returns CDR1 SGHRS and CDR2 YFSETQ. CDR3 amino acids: CASSLATTSESSYNEQFF. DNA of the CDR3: TGCGCCAGCAGCTTGGCTACAACTAGCGAAAGCTCCTACAATGAGCAGTTCTTC.

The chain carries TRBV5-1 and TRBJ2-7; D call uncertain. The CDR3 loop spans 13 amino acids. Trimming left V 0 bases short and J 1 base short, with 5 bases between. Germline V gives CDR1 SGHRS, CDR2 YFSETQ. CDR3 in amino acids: CASSLEVSYEQYF. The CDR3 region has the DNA TGCGCCAGCAGCTTGGAAGTTTCCTACGAGCAGTACTTC.

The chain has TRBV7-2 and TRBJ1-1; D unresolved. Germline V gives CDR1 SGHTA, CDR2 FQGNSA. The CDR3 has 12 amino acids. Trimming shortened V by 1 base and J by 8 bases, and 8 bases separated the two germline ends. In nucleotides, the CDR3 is TGTGCCAGCAGCTTAGGGGCCACGGAAGCTTTCTTT. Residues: CASSLGATEAFF.

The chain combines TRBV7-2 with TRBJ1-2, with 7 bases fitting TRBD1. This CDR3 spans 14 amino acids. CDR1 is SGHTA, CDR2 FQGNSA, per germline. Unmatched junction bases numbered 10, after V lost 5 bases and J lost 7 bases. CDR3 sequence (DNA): TGTGCCAGCAGCGGACCCCGGAGGGGGCTTGGCTACACCTTC. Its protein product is CASSGPRRGLGYTF.

The CDR3 is CASSLNRRETQYF. CDR3 nucleotides: TGCGCCAGCAGCTTGAACAGACGAGAGACCCAGTACTTC. The J gene is TRBJ2-5, the V gene TRBV5-1; no definite D call. This CDR3 is 13 amino acids long. The germline gives CDR1 SGHRS, CDR2 YFSETQ. Trimming cost V 1 base and J 4 bases, with 8 bases left between them. Full variable domain (rest looked up from reference TRBV5-1 and TRBJ2-5): KAGVTQTPRYLIKTRGQQVTLSCSPISGHRSVSWYQQTPGQGLQFLFEYFSETQRNKGNFPGRFSGRQFSNSRSEMNVSTLELGDSALYLCASSLNRRETQYFGPGTRLLVL.

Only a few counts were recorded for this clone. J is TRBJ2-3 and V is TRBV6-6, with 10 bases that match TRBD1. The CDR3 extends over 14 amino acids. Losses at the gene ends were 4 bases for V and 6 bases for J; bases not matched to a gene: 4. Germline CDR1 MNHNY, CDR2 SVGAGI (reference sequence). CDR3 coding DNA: TGTGCCAGCAGTTTGACAGGGGGCGCTGATACGCAGTATTTT. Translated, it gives CASSLTGGADTQYF.

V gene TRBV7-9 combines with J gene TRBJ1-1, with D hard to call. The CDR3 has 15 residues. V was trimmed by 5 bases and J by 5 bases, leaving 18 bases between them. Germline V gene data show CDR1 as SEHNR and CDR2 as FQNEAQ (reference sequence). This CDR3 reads CASSPLPRGGTEAFF. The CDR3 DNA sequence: TGTGCCAGCAGCCCCCTCCCACGGGGAGGGACTGAAGCTTTCTTT.

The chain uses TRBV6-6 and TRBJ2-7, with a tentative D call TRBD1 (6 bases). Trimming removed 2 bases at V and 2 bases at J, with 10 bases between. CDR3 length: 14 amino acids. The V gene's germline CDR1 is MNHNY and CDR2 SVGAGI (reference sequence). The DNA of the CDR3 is TGTGCCAGCAGTTACCAAGGACAGACCTACGAGCAGTACTTC. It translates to CASSYQGQTYEQYF.

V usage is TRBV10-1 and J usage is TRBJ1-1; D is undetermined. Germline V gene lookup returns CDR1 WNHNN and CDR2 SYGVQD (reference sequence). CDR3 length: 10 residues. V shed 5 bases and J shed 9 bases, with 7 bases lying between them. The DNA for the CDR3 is TGCGCCAGCAGTAAATCAAAAGCTTTCTTT. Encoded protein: CASSKSKAFF.

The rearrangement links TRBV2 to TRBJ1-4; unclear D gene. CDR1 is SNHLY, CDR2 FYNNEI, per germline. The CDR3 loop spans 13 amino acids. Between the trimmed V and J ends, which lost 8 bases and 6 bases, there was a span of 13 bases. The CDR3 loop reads CASGDLTDEKLFF. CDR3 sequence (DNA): TGTGCCAGCGGGGATCTCACGGATGAAAAACTGTTTTTT.

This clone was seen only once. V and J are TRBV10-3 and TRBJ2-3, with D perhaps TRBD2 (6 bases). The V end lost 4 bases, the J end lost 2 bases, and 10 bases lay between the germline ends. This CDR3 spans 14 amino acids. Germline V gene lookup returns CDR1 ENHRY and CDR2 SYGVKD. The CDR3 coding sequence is TGTGCCATCAGTGTTGGGGAGGCCACAGATACGCAGTATTTT. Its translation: CAISVGEATDTQYF.

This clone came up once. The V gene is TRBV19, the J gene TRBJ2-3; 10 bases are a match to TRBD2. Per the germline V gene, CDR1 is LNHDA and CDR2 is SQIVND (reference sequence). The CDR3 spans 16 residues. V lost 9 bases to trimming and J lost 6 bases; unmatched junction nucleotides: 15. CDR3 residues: CASGLRPGLAQDTQYF. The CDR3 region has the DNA TGTGCCAGCGGACTGAGACCGGGACTAGCGCAGGATACGCAGTATTTT.

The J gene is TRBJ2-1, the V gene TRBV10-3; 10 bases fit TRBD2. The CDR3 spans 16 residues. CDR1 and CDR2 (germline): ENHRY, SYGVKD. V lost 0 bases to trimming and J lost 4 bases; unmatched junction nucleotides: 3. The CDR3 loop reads CAISESISGGYNEQFF. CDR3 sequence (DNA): TGTGCCATCAGTGAGTCGATTAGCGGGGGGTACAATGAGCAGTTCTTC.

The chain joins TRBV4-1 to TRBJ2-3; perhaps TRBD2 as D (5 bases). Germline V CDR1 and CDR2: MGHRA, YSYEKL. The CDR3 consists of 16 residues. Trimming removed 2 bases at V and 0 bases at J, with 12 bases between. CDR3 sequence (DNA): TGCGCCAGCAGCCAATGGGGAGCGGTAAGCACAGATACGCAGTATTTT. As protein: CASSQWGAVSTDTQYF.

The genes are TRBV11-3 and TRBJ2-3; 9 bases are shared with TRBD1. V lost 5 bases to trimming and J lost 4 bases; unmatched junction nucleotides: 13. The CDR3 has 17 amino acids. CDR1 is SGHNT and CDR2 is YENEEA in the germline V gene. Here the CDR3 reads CASSAGDRVMKADTQYF. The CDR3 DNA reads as TGTGCCAGCAGCGCCGGGGACAGGGTTATGAAGGCAGATACGCAGTATTTT.

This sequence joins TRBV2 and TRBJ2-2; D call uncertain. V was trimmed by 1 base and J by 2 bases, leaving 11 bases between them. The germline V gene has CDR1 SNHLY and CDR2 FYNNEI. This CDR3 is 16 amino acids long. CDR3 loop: CASSEVRVVNTGELFF. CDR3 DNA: TGTGCCAGCAGTGAAGTTCGTGTGGTAAACACCGGGGAGCTGTTTTTT.

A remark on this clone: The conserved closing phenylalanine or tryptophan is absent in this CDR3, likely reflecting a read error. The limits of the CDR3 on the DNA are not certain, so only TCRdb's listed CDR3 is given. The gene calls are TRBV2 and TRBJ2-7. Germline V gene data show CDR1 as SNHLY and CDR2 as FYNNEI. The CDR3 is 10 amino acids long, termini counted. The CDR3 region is CASSRASVIS.

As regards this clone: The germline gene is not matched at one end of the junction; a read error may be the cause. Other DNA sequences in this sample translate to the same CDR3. CDR3 nucleotide sequence: TGTGCCAGCAGCCTAGCGGGAGGCTCCTACGAGCAGTACTTC. Its protein is CASSLAGGSYEQYF. The chain recombines TRBV7-2 with TRBJ2-7, with 11 bases that match TRBD2. The CDR3 runs to 14 residues. Per germline, CDR1 SGHTA and CDR2 FQGNSA.

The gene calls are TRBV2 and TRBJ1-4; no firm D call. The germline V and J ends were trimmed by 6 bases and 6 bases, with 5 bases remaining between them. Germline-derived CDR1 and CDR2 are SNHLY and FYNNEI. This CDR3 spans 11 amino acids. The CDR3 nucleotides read TGTGCCAGCAGCGAGGATGAAAAACTGTTTTTT. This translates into CASSEDEKLFF. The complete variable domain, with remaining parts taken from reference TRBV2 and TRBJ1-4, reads EPEVTQTPSHQVTQMGQEVILRCVPISNHLYFYWYRQILGQKVEFLVSFYNNEISEKSEIFDDQFSVERPDGSNFTLKIRSTKLEDSAMYFCASSEDEKLFFGSGTQLSVL.

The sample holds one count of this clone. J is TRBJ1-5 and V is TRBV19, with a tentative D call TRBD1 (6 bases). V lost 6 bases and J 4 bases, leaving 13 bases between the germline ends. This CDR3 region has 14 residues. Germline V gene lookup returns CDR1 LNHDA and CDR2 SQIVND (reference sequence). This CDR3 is CASSTDSLNQPQHF. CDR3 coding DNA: TGTGCCAGTAGCACGGACAGTCTAAATCAGCCCCAGCATTTT.

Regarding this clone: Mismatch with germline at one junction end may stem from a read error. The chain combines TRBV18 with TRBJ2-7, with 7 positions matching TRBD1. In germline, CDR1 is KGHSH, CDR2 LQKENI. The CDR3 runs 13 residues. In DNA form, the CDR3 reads TGTGCCAGCTCACCACCACCCAACGACAGGGTACACTTC. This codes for CASSPPPNDRVHF.

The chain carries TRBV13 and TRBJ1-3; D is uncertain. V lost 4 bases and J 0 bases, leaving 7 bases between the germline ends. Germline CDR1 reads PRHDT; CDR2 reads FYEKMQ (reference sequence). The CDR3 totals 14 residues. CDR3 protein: CASSSLYSGNTIYF. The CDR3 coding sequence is TGTGCCAGCAGCTCGCTCTACTCTGGAAACACCATATATTTT.

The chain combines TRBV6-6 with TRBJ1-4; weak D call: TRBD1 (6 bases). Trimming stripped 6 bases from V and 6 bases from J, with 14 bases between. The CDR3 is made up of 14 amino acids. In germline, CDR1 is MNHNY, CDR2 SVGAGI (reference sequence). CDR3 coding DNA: TGTGCCAGCAGGGCGGGGGGCGTGGATGAAAAACTGTTTTTT. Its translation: CASRAGGVDEKLFF.

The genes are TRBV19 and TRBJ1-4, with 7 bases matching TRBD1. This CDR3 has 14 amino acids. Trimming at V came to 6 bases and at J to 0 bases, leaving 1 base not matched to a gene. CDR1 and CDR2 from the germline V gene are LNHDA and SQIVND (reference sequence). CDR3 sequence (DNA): TGTGCCAGTAGGGGGACAGCAACTAATGAAAAACTGTTTTTT. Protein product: CASRGTATNEKLFF.

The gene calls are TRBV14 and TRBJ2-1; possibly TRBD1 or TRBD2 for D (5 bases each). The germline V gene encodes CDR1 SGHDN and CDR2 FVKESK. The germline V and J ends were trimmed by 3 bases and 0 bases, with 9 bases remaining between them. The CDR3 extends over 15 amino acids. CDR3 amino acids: CASSQGPNSYNEQFF. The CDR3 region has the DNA TGTGCCAGCAGCCAGGGACCCAACTCCTACAATGAGCAGTTCTTC.